One and the same sample provided the 8 T cell receptor beta chains below, sequenced in a study of T cell repertoires in cytomegalovirus infection (dated by TCRdb to about 2019). What these receptors recognize is not known. The data were produced on an Illumina HiSeq 1500. TCRdb itself trimmed the public reads at Q25 with fastp, ran MiXCR and retained productive beta chains. Records with the same CDR3 protein are collapsed into one entry carrying the most frequent genes and DNA. The sample data list hundreds of thousands of distinct CDR3 sequences, and around a third of these were observed just once. The ten largest clones take up roughly a sixth of the sample. Explained via the paper, the treatment or condition label denotes: in vitro stimulation with specific CMV peptide epitopes to enrich CMV-specific T cells. Sequencing was performed on cultured PBMCs, taken from culture after CMV antigen stimulation. These receptor sequences come from a human donor in good health (CMV status not recorded). Some clones in this sample may be carry-over from other donors' samples.

This chain joins TRBV20-1 and TRBJ1-1; D is possibly TRBD1 (6 bases). V lost 6 bases and J lost 3, with 14 bases in between. Germline CDR1 reads DFQATT; CDR2 reads SNEGSKA (reference sequence). This CDR3 comprises 13 residues. The CDR3 protein is CSASGGIDTEAFF. Written as DNA, the CDR3 is TGCAGTGCCAGCGGGGGCATCGACACTGAAGCTTTCTTT.

This chain joins TRBV5-6 and TRBJ2-7, with 8 bases identical to TRBD1. After removal of 1 base from V and 4 bases from J, the junction contained 10 bases not matched to a gene. This CDR3 has 16 residues. Looked up from germline, CDR1 is SGHDT and CDR2 is YYEEEE. The CDR3 region is CASSLKGLTGAYEQYV. CDR3 in DNA: TGTGCCAGCAGCTTGAAGGGGCTGACAGGGGCTTACGAGCAGTACGTC.

This clonotype was seen only a few times. V usage is TRBV4-3 and J usage is TRBJ1-1; D not resolved. Germline V CDR1 and CDR2: LGHNA, YSLEER. V lost 0 bases and J 11 bases, leaving 13 bases between the germline ends. The CDR3 length is 13 residues. As DNA, the CDR3 is TGCGCCAGCAGCCAAGAACGCGGTAGGGATGCTTTCTTT. Translated: CASSQERGRDAFF.

This clonotype was seen a single time. The rearrangement uses TRBV27 and TRBJ2-2; D call uncertain. This CDR3 region has 15 residues. The germline gives CDR1 MNHEY, CDR2 SMNVEV (reference sequence). Between the trimmed V and J ends, which lost 5 bases and 5 bases, there was a span of 15 bases. The CDR3 loop is CASSADPRGTGELFF. As DNA, the CDR3 is TGTGCCAGCAGTGCCGACCCCCGAGGAACCGGGGAGCTGTTTTTT.

For the CDR3, the DNA is TGTGCCAGCAGCTTGTTCTCGGCTAGCGGGCCGAGCGGCTTCTACGAGCAGTACGTC. It translates to CASSLFSASGPSGFYEQYV. V and J are TRBV5-6 and TRBJ2-7, with TRBD2 matching over 8 bases. This CDR3 has 19 residues. Trimming cost V 1 base and J 3 bases; bases outside gene matches: 18. Germline loops: CDR1 SGHDT, CDR2 YYEEEE.

The genes are TRBV15 and TRBJ2-1; possible D gene TRBD2, 5 bases. The CDR3 consists of 15 residues. V was trimmed by 4 bases and J by 5 bases, leaving 15 bases between them. Germline V gives CDR1 LNHNV, CDR2 YYDKDF (reference sequence). The CDR3 bases are TGTGCCACCAGCAAAGGCGGGCCGGCGAACAATGAGCAGTTCTTC. It is translated as CATSKGGPANNEQFF. The whole variable domain, filled in from reference TRBV15 and TRBJ2-1, reads DAMVIQNPRYQVTQFGKPVTLSCSQTLNHNVMYWYQQKSSQAPKLLFHYYDKDFNNEADTPDNFQSRRPNTSFCFLDIRSPGLGDTAMYLCATSKGGPANNEQFFGPGTRLTVL.

J is TRBJ2-3 and V is TRBV7-2, with D possibly being TRBD2 (6 bases). The CDR3 spans 16 residues. V was trimmed by 1 base and J by 0 bases, leaving 11 bases between them. Per the germline V gene, CDR1 is SGHTA and CDR2 is FQGNSA. The CDR3 sequence: CASSLDGGRSTDTQYF. In DNA, the CDR3 is TGTGCCAGCAGCTTAGACGGAGGGAGGAGCACAGATACGCAGTATTTT.

A few counts support this clonotype. For the CDR3, the DNA is TGTGCCAGCAGCTCAAGACAGGGGAGGCCCCAGCATTTT. It specifies CASSSRQGRPQHF. V usage is TRBV11-2 and J usage is TRBJ1-5, with 8 bases lining up with TRBD1. V was pared by 4 bases and J by 9 bases, with 5 bases of the junction left unmatched. From germline, CDR1 is SGHAT and CDR2 FQNNGV. This CDR3 is 13 amino acids long.